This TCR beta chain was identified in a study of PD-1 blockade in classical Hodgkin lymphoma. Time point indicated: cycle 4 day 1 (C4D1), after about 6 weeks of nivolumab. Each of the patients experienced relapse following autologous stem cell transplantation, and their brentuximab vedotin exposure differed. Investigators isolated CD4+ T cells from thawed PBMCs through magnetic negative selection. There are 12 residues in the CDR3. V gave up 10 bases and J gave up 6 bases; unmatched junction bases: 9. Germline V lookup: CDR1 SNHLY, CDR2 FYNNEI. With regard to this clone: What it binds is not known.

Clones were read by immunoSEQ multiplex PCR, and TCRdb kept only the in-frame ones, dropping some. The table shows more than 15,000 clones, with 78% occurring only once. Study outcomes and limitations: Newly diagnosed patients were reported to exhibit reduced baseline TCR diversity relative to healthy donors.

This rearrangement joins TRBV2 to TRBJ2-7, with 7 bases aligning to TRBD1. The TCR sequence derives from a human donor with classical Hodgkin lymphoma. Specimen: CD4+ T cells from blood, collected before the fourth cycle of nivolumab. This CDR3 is CATSTGLGEQYF. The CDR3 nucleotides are TGTGCCACCTCGACAGGGCTCGGCGAGCAGTACTTC.